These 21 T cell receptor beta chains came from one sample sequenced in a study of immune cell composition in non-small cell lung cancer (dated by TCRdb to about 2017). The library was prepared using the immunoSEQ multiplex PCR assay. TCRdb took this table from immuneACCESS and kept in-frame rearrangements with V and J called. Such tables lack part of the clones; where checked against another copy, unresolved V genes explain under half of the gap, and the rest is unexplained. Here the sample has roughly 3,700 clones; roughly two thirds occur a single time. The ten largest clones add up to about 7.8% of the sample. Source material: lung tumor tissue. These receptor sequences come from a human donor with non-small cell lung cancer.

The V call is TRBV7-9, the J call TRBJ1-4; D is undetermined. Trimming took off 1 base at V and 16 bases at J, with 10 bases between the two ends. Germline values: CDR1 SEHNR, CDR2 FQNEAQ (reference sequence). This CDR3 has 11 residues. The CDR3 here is CASSLGPLWFF. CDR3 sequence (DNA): TGTGCCAGCAGCTTAGGGCCTCTTTGGTTTTTT.

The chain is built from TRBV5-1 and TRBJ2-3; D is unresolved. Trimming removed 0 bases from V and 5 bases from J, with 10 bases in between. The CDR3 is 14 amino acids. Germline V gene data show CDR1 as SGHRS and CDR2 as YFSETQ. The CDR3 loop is CASSLDSPRDTQYF. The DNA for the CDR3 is TGCGCCAGCAGCTTGGATAGCCCACGAGATACGCAGTATTTT.

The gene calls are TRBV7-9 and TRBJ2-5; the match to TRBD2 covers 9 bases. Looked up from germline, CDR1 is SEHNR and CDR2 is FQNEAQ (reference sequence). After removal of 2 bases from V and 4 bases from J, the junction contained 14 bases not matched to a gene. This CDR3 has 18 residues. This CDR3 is CASSLFRIAGDAPETQYF. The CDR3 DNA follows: TGTGCCAGCAGCTTATTTAGGATAGCGGGGGATGCCCCAGAGACCCAGTACTTC.

The CDR3: CVRSLGPFTNTGELFF. CDR3 coding DNA: TGTGTCAGAAGCTTGGGCCCCTTTACGAACACCGGGGAGCTGTTTTTT. The chain carries TRBV7-5 and TRBJ2-2; the table's D call TRBD1 went unverified against the DNA. TRBV7-5 corresponds to a pseudogene. This CDR3 contains 16 residues.

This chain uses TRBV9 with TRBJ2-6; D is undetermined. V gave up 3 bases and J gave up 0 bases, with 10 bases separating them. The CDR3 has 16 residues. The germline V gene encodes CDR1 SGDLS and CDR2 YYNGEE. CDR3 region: CASSAPATSGANVLTF. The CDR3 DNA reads TGTGCCAGCAGCGCCCCCGCTACCTCTGGGGCCAACGTCCTGACTTTC. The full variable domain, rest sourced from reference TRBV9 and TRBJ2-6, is DSGVTQTPKHLITATGQRVTLRCSPRSGDLSVYWYQQSLDQGLQFLIQYYNGEERAKGNILERFSAQQFPDLHSELNLSSLELGDSALYFCASSAPATSGANVLTFGAGSRLTVL.

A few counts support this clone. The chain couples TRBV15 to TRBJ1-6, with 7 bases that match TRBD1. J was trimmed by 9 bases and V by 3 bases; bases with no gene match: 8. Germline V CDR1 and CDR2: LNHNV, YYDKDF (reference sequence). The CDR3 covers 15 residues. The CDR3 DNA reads TGTGCCACCAGCAGCTTCCACAGGGGATCTTCACCCCTCCACTTT. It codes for CATSSFHRGSSPLHF. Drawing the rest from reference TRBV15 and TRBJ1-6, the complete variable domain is DAMVIQNPRYQVTQFGKPVTLSCSQTLNHNVMYWYQQKSSQAPKLLFHYYDKDFNNEADTPDNFQSRRPNTSFCFLDIRSPGLGDTAMYLCATSSFHRGSSPLHFGNGTRLTVT.

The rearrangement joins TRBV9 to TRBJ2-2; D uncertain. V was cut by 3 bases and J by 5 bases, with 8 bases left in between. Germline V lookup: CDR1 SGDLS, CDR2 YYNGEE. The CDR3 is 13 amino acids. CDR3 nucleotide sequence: TGTGCCAGCAGCGGCACTAAGACCGGGGAGCTGTTTTTT. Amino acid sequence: CASSGTKTGELFF.

The CDR3, as DNA: TGTGCCAGCAGCCCTGAGTTAGCTTCCTACGAGCAGTACTTC. It encodes CASSPELASYEQYF. This chain joins TRBV27 and TRBJ2-7; D unresolved. The CDR3 has 14 residues. V was trimmed by 6 bases and J by 1 base, leaving 13 bases between them. Germline values: CDR1 MNHEY, CDR2 SMNVEV (reference sequence).

The CDR3 bases are TGTGCCAGCAGCCCGTACTACAATCCTCAAGAGACCCAGTACTTC. Translating it yields CASSPYYNPQETQYF. The chain recombines TRBV7-9 with TRBJ2-5; D is unresolved. The CDR3 length is 15 residues. CDR1 and CDR2 (germline): SEHNR, FQNEAQ (reference sequence). Between the trimmed V and J ends, which lost 5 bases and 2 bases, there was a span of 15 bases.

CDR3 loop: CASSLSGAGNTEAFF. CDR3 DNA sequence: TGTGCCAGCAGTTTATCTGGGGCCGGGAACACTGAAGCTTTCTTT. The chain employs TRBV27 and TRBJ1-1; the D gene is possibly TRBD1 (5 bases). CDR1 and CDR2 (germline): MNHEY, SMNVEV (reference sequence). CDR3 length: 15 amino acids. V lost 0 bases, J lost 1 base, and 9 bases lay in between.

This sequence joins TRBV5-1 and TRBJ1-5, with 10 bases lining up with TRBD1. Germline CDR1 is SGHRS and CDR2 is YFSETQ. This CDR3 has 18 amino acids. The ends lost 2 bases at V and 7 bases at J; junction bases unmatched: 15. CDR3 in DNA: TGCGCCAGCAGCTTAAACCCGGGACAGGGGCTTTCCGGCCAGCCCCAGCATTTT. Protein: CASSLNPGQGLSGQPQHF.

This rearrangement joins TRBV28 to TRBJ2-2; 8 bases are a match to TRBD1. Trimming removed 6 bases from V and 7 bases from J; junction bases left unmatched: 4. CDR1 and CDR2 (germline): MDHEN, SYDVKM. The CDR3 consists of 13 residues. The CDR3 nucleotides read TGTGCCAGCAGGACAGGGGAGGTCGGGGAGCTGTTTTTT. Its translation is CASRTGEVGELFF. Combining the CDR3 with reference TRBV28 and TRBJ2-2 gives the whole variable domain DVKVTQSSRYLVKRTGEKVFLECVQDMDHENMFWYRQDPGLGLRLIYFSYDVKMKEKGDIPEGYSVSREKKERFSLILESASTNQTSMYLCASRTGEVGELFFGEGSRLTVL.

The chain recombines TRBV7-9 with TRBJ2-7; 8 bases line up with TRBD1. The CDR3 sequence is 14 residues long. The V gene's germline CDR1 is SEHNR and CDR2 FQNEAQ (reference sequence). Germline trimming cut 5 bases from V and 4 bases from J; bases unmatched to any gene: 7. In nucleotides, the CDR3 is TGTGCCAGCAGCAAAGACAGGGGCGGGTACGAGCAGTACTTC. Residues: CASSKDRGGYEQYF.

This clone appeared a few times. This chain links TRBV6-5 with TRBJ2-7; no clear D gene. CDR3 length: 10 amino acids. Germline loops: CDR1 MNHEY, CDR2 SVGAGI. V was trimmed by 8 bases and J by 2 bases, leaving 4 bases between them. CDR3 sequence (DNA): TGTGCCAGCGGCCCCTACGAGCAGTACTTC. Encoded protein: CASGPYEQYF.

CDR3 in DNA: TGCGCCAGCAGCCAACCTTCCGCCACGGGCAGGGCGTCCTACGAGCAGTACTTC. This codes for CASSQPSATGRASYEQYF. The genes are TRBV4-1 and TRBJ2-7; a possible D gene is TRBD1 (5 bases). V lost 2 bases to trimming and J lost 1 base, with 21 bases between them. This CDR3 comprises 18 residues. CDR1 MGHRA and CDR2 YSYEKL come from the germline V gene.

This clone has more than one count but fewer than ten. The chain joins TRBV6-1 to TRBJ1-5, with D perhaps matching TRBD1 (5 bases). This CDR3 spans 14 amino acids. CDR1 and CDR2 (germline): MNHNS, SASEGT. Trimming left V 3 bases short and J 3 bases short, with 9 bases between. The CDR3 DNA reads TGTGCCAGCAGTGAGCCGGGGGACAATCAGCCCCAGCATTTT. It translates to CASSEPGDNQPQHF.

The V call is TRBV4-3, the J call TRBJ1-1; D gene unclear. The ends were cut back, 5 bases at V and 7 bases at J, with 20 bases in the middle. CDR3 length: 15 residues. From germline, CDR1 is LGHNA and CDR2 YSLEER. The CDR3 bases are TGCGCCAGCAGCGGGCAACTCGGGAGGATCAGTGAAGCTTTCTTT. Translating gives CASSGQLGRISEAFF.

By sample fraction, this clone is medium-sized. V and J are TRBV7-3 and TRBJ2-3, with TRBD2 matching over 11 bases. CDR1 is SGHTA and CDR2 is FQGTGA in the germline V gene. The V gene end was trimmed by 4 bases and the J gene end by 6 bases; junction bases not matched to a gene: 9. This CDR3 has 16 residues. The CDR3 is CASSWSLAGGPDTQYF. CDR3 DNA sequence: TGTGCCAGCAGCTGGTCTTTAGCGGGAGGGCCGGATACGCAGTATTTT. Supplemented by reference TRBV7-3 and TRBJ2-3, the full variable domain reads GAGVSQTPSNKVTEKGKYVELRCDPISGHTALYWYRQSLGQGPEFLIYFQGTGAADDSGLPNDRFFAVRPEGSVSTLKIQRTERGDSAVYLCASSWSLAGGPDTQYFGPGTRLTVL.

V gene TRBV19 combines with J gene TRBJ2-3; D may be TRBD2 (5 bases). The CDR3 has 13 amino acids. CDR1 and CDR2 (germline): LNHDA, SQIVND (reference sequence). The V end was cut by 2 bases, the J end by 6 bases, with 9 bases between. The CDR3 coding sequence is TGTGCCAGTAGTATATCCGGGATGGATACGCAGTATTTT. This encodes CASSISGMDTQYF.

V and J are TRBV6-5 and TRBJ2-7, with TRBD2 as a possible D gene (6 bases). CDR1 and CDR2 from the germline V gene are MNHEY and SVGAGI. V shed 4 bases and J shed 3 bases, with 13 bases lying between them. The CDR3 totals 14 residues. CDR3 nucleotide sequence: TGTGCCAGCAGTTCCCCGGGAGAACACTACGAGCAGTACTTC. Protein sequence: CASSSPGEHYEQYF.

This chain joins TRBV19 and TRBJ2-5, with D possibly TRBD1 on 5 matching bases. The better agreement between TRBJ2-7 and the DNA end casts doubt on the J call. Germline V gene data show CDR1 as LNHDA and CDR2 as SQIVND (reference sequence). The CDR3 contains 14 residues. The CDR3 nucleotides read TGTGCCAGTAGTCCTGACAGTCTCCCCTACGAGCAGTACTTC. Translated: CASSPDSLPYEQYF.